These T cell receptor beta chains were read from a single sample in a study of T cells in Graves' hyperthyroidism and ophthalmopathy. TCRdb re-called the multiplex PCR reads through MiXCR, storing one row per CDR3 protein. The sample lists some 600,000 distinct CDR3 sequences, approximately 15% occurring once. The sequenced sample was blood. These receptors were taken from a woman aged 30 to 39 with Graves' hyperthyroidism that later progressed to Graves' ophthalmopathy. Both conserved end residues are part of each CDR3. The order of the fields is V gene, CDR3 protein.

v_call: TRBV30; cdr3_aa: CAWSVWLAGVTGELFF
v_call: TRBV14; cdr3_aa: CASSHPRASGTTYEQYF
v_call: TRBV6-2/TRBV6-3; cdr3_aa: CASSRDRVQAFF
v_call: TRBV6-2/TRBV6-3; cdr3_aa: CASSIRDLGVDTQYF
v_call: TRBV6-5; cdr3_aa: CASSDRLAGVYEQYF
v_call: TRBV28; cdr3_aa: CASRGTGGNYGYTF
v_call: TRBV5-1; cdr3_aa: CASSQQKNTEAFF
v_call: TRBV27; cdr3_aa: CASIGGTLEAFF
v_call: TRBV3-1; cdr3_aa: CASSQGWSTDTQYF
v_call: TRBV9; cdr3_aa: CASSESDGGNSPLHF
v_call: TRBV7-7; cdr3_aa: CASSPPGSRESEQFF
v_call: TRBV5-1; cdr3_aa: CASSLERTSRNEQYF
v_call: TRBV6-1; cdr3_aa: CASGGQGLFYGYTF
v_call: TRBV12-3/TRBV12-4; cdr3_aa: CASSYPRTEQHTEAFF
v_call: TRBV29-1; cdr3_aa: CSVNLPGRREAGETQYF
v_call: TRBV12-3/TRBV12-4; cdr3_aa: CASSGTSLNTEAFF
v_call: TRBV19; cdr3_aa: CASSMQAALYTEAVF
v_call: TRBV28; cdr3_aa: CASSLEGGGYGYTF
v_call: TRBV2; cdr3_aa: CASSGQMNTEAFF
v_call: TRBV7-3; cdr3_aa: CASSNLAEPYNEQFF
v_call: TRBV5-1; cdr3_aa: CASSWGQGAEEKLFF
v_call: TRBV5-1; cdr3_aa: CASSLRVGGGNSPLHF
v_call: TRBV28; cdr3_aa: CASSLFYYEQYF
v_call: TRBV12-5; cdr3_aa: CASGLVWDSPLHF
v_call: TRBV9; cdr3_aa: CASSLLGGRGYEQYF